Listed below are T cell receptor beta chains from one sample, sequenced in a study of T cells in localized non-small cell lung cancer. Profiling relied on immunoSEQ multiplex PCR, and the TCRdb table lists in-frame clones only, not all of them. The table records about 75,000 clones, more than 75% of them present only once. This material consisted of peripheral blood, taken before any cancer treatment. These receptors originate from an older female donor with stage I lung adenocarcinoma. Both conserved end residues are part of each CDR3. The D gene is left open where the match is weak. Clone size is shown for a subset of rows, as once, few, many or a class of expanded clone.

14	NA	TRBV6-5	TRBJ1-1	few	TGTGCCAGCAGTTACGGGGGTGTGAACACTGAAGCTTTCTTT	CASSYGGVNTEAFF
16	TRBD1	TRBV30	TRBJ2-1	NA	TGTGCCTGGAGAGGCCTCCGGGACAGTAACTACAATGAGCAGTTCTTC	CAWRGLRDSNYNEQFF
13	NA	TRBV6-1	TRBJ2-7	NA	TGTGCCAGCAGTGTAGAACGCTCCTACGAGCAGTACTTC	CASSVERSYEQYF
17	NA	TRBV19	TRBJ2-5	NA	TGTGCCTGTAGTATGCGTCCGGGGCAGGGCGGTTGGGAGACCCAGTACTTC	CACSMRPGQGGWETQYF
16	NA	TRBV5-6	TRBJ1-5	once	TGTGCCAGCAGCTTCCGAGGAACAGCTAGCAATCAGCCCCAGCATTTT	CASSFRGTASNQPQHF
13	NA	TRBV4-3	TRBJ1-1	NA	TGCGCCAGCAGCCAAGAGGAGGGTACTGAAGCTTTCTTT	CASSQEEGTEAFF
14	TRBD1	TRBV19	TRBJ1-6	once	TGTGCCAGTAGTAAGGGACAGGGGTTTTCACCCCTCCACTTT	CASSKGQGFSPLHF
13	NA	TRBV29-1	TRBJ1-2	NA	TGCAGCGTTGAAGATCGGGGAGCGGCTGGCTACACCTTC	CSVEDRGAAGYTF
15	NA	TRBV7-2	TRBJ2-1	NA	TGTGCCAGCAGTTACGGACCCCCGCTTAACAATGAGCAGTTCTTC	CASSYGPPLNNEQFF
13	NA	TRBV19	TRBJ1-1	NA	TGTGCCAGTAGCAGATTGATGAACACTGAAGCTTTCTTT	CASSRLMNTEAFF
12	NA	TRBV10-3	TRBJ1-2	NA	TGTGCCAGCCAGGGGTTTGACTATGGCTACACCTTC	CASQGFDYGYTF
16	NA	TRBV19	TRBJ1-3	NA	TGTGCCAGTATCCCGACAGACACGATCTCTGGAAACACCATATATTTT	CASIPTDTISGNTIYF
16	TRBD1	TRBV19	TRBJ1-5	NA	TGTGCCAGTAGTCCCCGAGGAGGGACAGGGGGTCAGCCCCAGCATTTT	CASSPRGGTGGQPQHF
13	NA	TRBV19	TRBJ1-5	NA	TGTGCCAGTAGTAGGGCTGGGGCTTTGGCCCAGCATTTT	CASSRAGALAQHF
17	TRBD1	TRBV30	TRBJ1-5	NA	TGTGCCTGGACCCCTGGGACAGGGCGCAATAGCAATCAGCCCCAGCATTTT	CAWTPGTGRNSNQPQHF
13	NA	TRBV7-2	TRBJ2-7	NA	TGTGCCAGCAGCTCGCCTATAGTCCACGAGCAGTACTTC	CASSSPIVHEQYF
14	NA	TRBV6-5	TRBJ1-1	few	TGTGCCAGCACCCCCCGAACGATGAACACTGAAGCTTTCTTT	CASTPRTMNTEAFF
14	NA	TRBV7-7	TRBJ2-2	NA	TGTGCCAGCAGCCCCGTAGGGGGGACCGGGGAGCTGTTTTTT	CASSPVGGTGELFF
14	NA	TRBV7-8	TRBJ2-7	NA	TGTGCCAGCAGCTGGGACCTGAACAATTCCGAGCAGTACTTC	CASSWDLNNSEQYF
15	NA	TRBV15	TRBJ1-4	NA	TGTGCCACCAGCATGTTCGGTGGCTCGGATGAAAAACTGTTTTTT	CATSMFGGSDEKLFF
14	TRBD1	TRBV19	TRBJ2-5	NA	TGTGCCAGTAGTATCACGACAGGGAGTAAGACCCAGTACTTC	CASSITTGSKTQYF
12	NA	TRBV19	TRBJ1-5	NA	TGTGCCAGCCGAAGTGGGAGCCAGCCCCAGCATTTT	CASRSGSQPQHF
13	TRBD1	TRBV6-5	TRBJ2-5	NA	TGTGCCAGCAGCTCGACAGGGCAAGAGACCCAGTACTTC	CASSSTGQETQYF
16	NA	TRBV30	TRBJ2-7	NA	TGTGCCTGGAGTGTATCGGACAGAGGCGTTCGTCGCGAGCAGTACTTC	CAWSVSDRGVRREQYF
14	NA	TRBV5-1	TRBJ2-7	NA	TGCGCCAGCAGCTTGGGGCAGGGTCCTTTATGGCAGTACTTC	CASSLGQGPLWQYF
13	NA	TRBV19	TRBJ1-1	NA	TGTGCCAGTTCGACAGCGGGAAGGACTGAAGCTTTCTTT	CASSTAGRTEAFF
14	NA	TRBV6-5	TRBJ1-6	once	TGTGCCAGCAGTTACAAGGGCTATAATTCACCCCTCCACTTT	CASSYKGYNSPLHF
11	NA	TRBV9	TRBJ2-3	NA	TGTGCCAGCAGCAGTCAGGATACGCAGTATTTT	CASSSQDTQYF
18	TRBD1	TRBV5-1	TRBJ1-1	NA	TGCGCCAGTAGAAAGTCAGTAGGAGGGGGCGGAGGGGACACTGAAGCTTTCTTT	CASRKSVGGGGGDTEAFF
14	NA	TRBV19	TRBJ1-5	NA	TGTGCCAGTAGTACCCTGAGAGAGAATCAGCCCCAGCATTTT	CASSTLRENQPQHF
14	TRBD2	TRBV7-3	TRBJ2-1	NA	TGTGCCAGCAGCTGGACTAGCGGGAGCAATGAGCAGTTCTTC	CASSWTSGSNEQFF
16	TRBD2	TRBV28	TRBJ2-5	many	TGTGCCAGCAGATTGGGCACGGGGGGAAACCAAGAGACCCAGTACTTC	CASRLGTGGNQETQYF
15	NA	TRBV4-3	TRBJ1-2	many	TGCGCCAGCAGCCCCCAGGGAGACAGCAAATATGGCTACACCTTC	CASSPQGDSKYGYTF
16	TRBD1	TRBV27	TRBJ2-7	NA	TGTGCCAGCAAGCTCCGGTTTACAGGGGCCCGCCACGAGCAGTACTTC	CASKLRFTGARHEQYF
17	TRBD2	TRBV4-2	TRBJ2-3	NA	TGTGCCAGCAGCCAAGAAGGTCGGACTAGTGGTTCAGATACGCAGTATTTT	CASSQEGRTSGSDTQYF
19	NA	TRBV4-2	TRBJ1-2	NA	TGTGCCAGCAGCCAAGAGGGTTCCTGGGGGGGTACAGCTAACTATGGCTACACCTTC	CASSQEGSWGGTANYGYTF
17	NA	TRBV5-3	TRBJ1-4	NA	TGTGCCAGAAGCGCAGGATGGGAGGACCTGATTAATGAAAAACTGTTTTTT	CARSAGWEDLINEKLFF
15	NA	TRBV7-9	TRBJ1-1	NA	TGTGCCAGCAGCTTAGCCAGGGCGGGGAACACTGAAGCTTTCTTT	CASSLARAGNTEAFF
14	NA	TRBV27	TRBJ1-6	NA	TGTGCCAGCAGTCCGGGACAAGATAATTCACCCCTCCACTTT	CASSPGQDNSPLHF
17	TRBD2	TRBV19	TRBJ2-1	NA	TGTGCCAGTAGTTTGATTCGGACTAGCGGGAGGGTTAATGAGCAGTTCTTC	CASSLIRTSGRVNEQFF
13	NA	TRBV19	TRBJ2-7	NA	TGTGCCAGTAGTAAGTCCAGATCCTACGAGCAGTACTTC	CASSKSRSYEQYF
13	NA	TRBV30	TRBJ1-1	large	TGTGCCTGGAGCGCCGACAGGAGAACTGAAGCTTTCTTT	CAWSADRRTEAFF
15	TRBD2	TRBV5-1	TRBJ2-1	NA	TGCGCCAGCAGAATCGGACTAGCGGGGGTCAATGAGCAGTTCTTC	CASRIGLAGVNEQFF
14	NA	TRBV5-6	TRBJ2-2	NA	TGTGCCAGCAGCTTGGTCATCGGATCCGGGGAGCTGTTTTTT	CASSLVIGSGELFF
17	TRBD1	TRBV9	TRBJ2-6	NA	TGTGCCAGCAGCGTACGGGACAGGGTCTCTGGGGCCAACGTCCTGACTTTC	CASSVRDRVSGANVLTF